The present entry profiles one TCR beta chain with its context. The antigen is undetermined. The PCR employed 60 Vbeta primers together with 13 Jbeta primers. Sequenced by immunoSEQ multiplex PCR; TCRdb stores in-frame clones only, minus some. The profile shows 150,000 to 200,000 clones, around 86% of them singletons. This specimen belongs to a study of cytomegalovirus exposure and HLA in healthy donors. Study results and limitations: It was 164 TCR beta chains that were listed as cytomegalovirus-associated. Indistinguishability led to the exclusion of some V segments, TRBV6-2 and TRBV6-3 included.

In germline, CDR1 is MGHRA, CDR2 YSYEKL. The CDR3 is 18 amino acids. After removal of 1 base from V and 6 bases from J, the junction contained 15 bases not matched to a gene. The chain has TRBV4-1 and TRBJ1-2; 9 nucleotides agree with TRBD1. The sample consisted of PBMCs. This TCR came from a girl aged 2 to 9 in good health and CMV-seropositive. The CDR3: CASSQGRGGQGRKNGYTF. The CDR3, as DNA: TGCGCCAGCAGCCAAGGGAGGGGTGGACAGGGGAGGAAAAATGGCTACACCTTC.